Listed below are T cell receptor beta chains from one sample, sequenced in a study of blood T cell repertoires in COVID-19. Produced via immunoSEQ multiplex PCR; TCRdb's table is partial and in-frame only. The data show roughly 340,000 clones, with around 86% seen just once and about 6% held by the top ten. Sequenced sample: peripheral blood. The receptors were sampled from a woman aged 50 to 60 with COVID-19, enrolled during active disease. Each CDR3 is given with its conserved first and last residue. Each record gives: CDR3 DNA, CDR3 protein, clone size, V gene, J gene, D gene. D genes are given only for firm matches. Not every row has a clone size; where given, it reads once, few, many or a size class.

CDR3nt: TGTGCCAGCAGCAAATACAGGGGAGGCCAAACCTACGAGCAGTACTTC
CDR3aa: CASSKYRGGQTYEQYF
abundance: -
v_gene: TRBV7-9
j_gene: TRBJ2-7
d_gene: -

CDR3nt: TGTGCCAGCAGCCATTCTCCGGGACAGGGAGCTTACAATGAGCAGTTCTTC
CDR3aa: CASSHSPGQGAYNEQFF
abundance: -
v_gene: TRBV14
j_gene: TRBJ2-1
d_gene: TRBD1

CDR3nt: TGTGCCAGCAGCGTAGGTGGGACTAGCGGGAGATCCACCGATACGCAGTATTTT
CDR3aa: CASSVGGTSGRSTDTQYF
abundance: -
v_gene: TRBV9
j_gene: TRBJ2-3
d_gene: TRBD2

CDR3nt: TGTGCCTGGAGATCCGGGGGGCGGAGGACCGGGGAGCTGTTTTTT
CDR3aa: CAWRSGGRRTGELFF
abundance: once
v_gene: TRBV30
j_gene: TRBJ2-2
d_gene: -

CDR3nt: TGTGCCAGCAGAACCATCGGGGGGCTTGGCTATGGCTACACCTTC
CDR3aa: CASRTIGGLGYGYTF
abundance: -
v_gene: TRBV27
j_gene: TRBJ1-2
d_gene: -

CDR3nt: TGTGCCAGCAGTTTCTATAGCGACCTTAGTGGCAATGAGCAGTTCTTC
CDR3aa: CASSFYSDLSGNEQFF
abundance: -
v_gene: TRBV6-5
j_gene: TRBJ2-1
d_gene: -

CDR3nt: TGTGCCAGCAGCCAAGGGGACAGGGATGAAAAACTGTTTTTT
CDR3aa: CASSQGDRDEKLFF
abundance: -
v_gene: TRBV4-2
j_gene: TRBJ1-4
d_gene: TRBD1

CDR3nt: TGTGCCAGCAGTTTCGTGGACAGGCGGGTTAATTCACCCCTCCACTTT
CDR3aa: CASSFVDRRVNSPLHF
abundance: -
v_gene: TRBV27
j_gene: TRBJ1-6
d_gene: TRBD1

CDR3nt: TGTGCCAGCAGCTTGTCTTCAGGGGGCCGGTTTAACTATGGCTACACCTTC
CDR3aa: CASSLSSGGRFNYGYTF
abundance: once
v_gene: TRBV5-4
j_gene: TRBJ1-2
d_gene: TRBD1

CDR3nt: TGTGCCAGCAGCCCCGGGGATAGATACGAGTATGGCTACACCTTC
CDR3aa: CASSPGDRYEYGYTF
abundance: -
v_gene: TRBV3-1/TRBV3-2
j_gene: TRBJ1-2
d_gene: -

CDR3nt: TGTGCCAGCAGCAGACAGGGTCAAGAGACCCAGTACTTC
CDR3aa: CASSRQGQETQYF
abundance: -
v_gene: TRBV7-2
j_gene: TRBJ2-5
d_gene: TRBD1

CDR3nt: TGTGCCAGCAGCTTATATCCGGGGAGGGGAAACACCATATATTTT
CDR3aa: CASSLYPGRGNTIYF
abundance: -
v_gene: TRBV7-9
j_gene: TRBJ1-3
d_gene: -

CDR3nt: TGTGCCAGCAGTTTAGGGCAGACAGAGACCCAGTACTTC
CDR3aa: CASSLGQTETQYF
abundance: -
v_gene: TRBV28
j_gene: TRBJ2-5
d_gene: -

CDR3nt: TGTGCCAGCAGCTCAACTAGAACACTCTACGAGCAGTACTTC
CDR3aa: CASSSTRTLYEQYF
abundance: few
v_gene: TRBV7-9
j_gene: TRBJ2-7
d_gene: -

CDR3nt: TGTGCCAGCAGCCAAGATCAGGGCATGAACACTGAAGCTTTCTTT
CDR3aa: CASSQDQGMNTEAFF
abundance: -
v_gene: TRBV3-1/TRBV3-2
j_gene: TRBJ1-1
d_gene: -

CDR3nt: TGTGCCAGCAGCCCGCTGCACTACTTACAAGAGACCCAGTACTTC
CDR3aa: CASSPLHYLQETQYF
abundance: -
v_gene: TRBV7-2
j_gene: TRBJ2-5
d_gene: -

CDR3nt: TGCAGCGTCGCTGGCAGCCGGGGGACTGAAGCTTTCTTT
CDR3aa: CSVAGSRGTEAFF
abundance: -
v_gene: TRBV29-1
j_gene: TRBJ1-1
d_gene: -

CDR3nt: TGTGCCAGCAGCTTAGGGCACACAGATACGCAGTATTTT
CDR3aa: CASSLGHTDTQYF
abundance: -
v_gene: TRBV11-3
j_gene: TRBJ2-3
d_gene: -

CDR3nt: TGTGCCAGCAGTGAACCCCTGACAGGAAAAAATGAAGCTTTCTTT
CDR3aa: CASSEPLTGKNEAFF
abundance: -
v_gene: TRBV25-1
j_gene: TRBJ1-1
d_gene: -

CDR3nt: TGTGCCAGCAGCTTGTCGACAGTCTCCTACGAGCAGTACTTC
CDR3aa: CASSLSTVSYEQYF
abundance: -
v_gene: TRBV5-4
j_gene: TRBJ2-7
d_gene: -

CDR3nt: TGTGCCAGCAGCCAAGATAAATCTTGGACAGGTCTTGGAAACACCATATATTTT
CDR3aa: CASSQDKSWTGLGNTIYF
abundance: -
v_gene: TRBV14
j_gene: TRBJ1-3
d_gene: TRBD1

CDR3nt: TGTGCCAGCAGCTTAGCGGACAGCCCGAACACTGAAGCTTTCTTT
CDR3aa: CASSLADSPNTEAFF
abundance: -
v_gene: TRBV11-1
j_gene: TRBJ1-1
d_gene: -

CDR3nt: TGTGCCAGCAGCCGGCAGGCAGGGGGTCAGTTCTTC
CDR3aa: CASSRQAGGQFF
abundance: -
v_gene: TRBV5-8
j_gene: TRBJ2-1
d_gene: TRBD1

CDR3nt: TGCGCCAGCAGCCAAGATAGTGGAGCAGCCGAGATAAACAATGAGCAGTTCTTC
CDR3aa: CASSQDSGAAEINNEQFF
abundance: -
v_gene: TRBV4-1
j_gene: TRBJ2-1
d_gene: -

CDR3nt: TGTGCCAGCAGTATAAGGGGCAACACTGAAGCTTTCTTT
CDR3aa: CASSIRGNTEAFF
abundance: -
v_gene: TRBV6-6
j_gene: TRBJ1-1
d_gene: -

CDR3nt: TGCGCCAGCAGCACTGGACTAGGGATCTACAATGAGCAGTTCTTC
CDR3aa: CASSTGLGIYNEQFF
abundance: -
v_gene: TRBV5-1
j_gene: TRBJ2-1
d_gene: TRBD2

CDR3nt: TGTGCCAGCAGTTATTTCGCCGGGGAGCTGTTTTTT
CDR3aa: CASSYFAGELFF
abundance: -
v_gene: TRBV6-5
j_gene: TRBJ2-2
d_gene: -

CDR3nt: TGTGCCAGCAGCTGGGACAGGGGAAACACCATATATTTT
CDR3aa: CASSWDRGNTIYF
abundance: -
v_gene: TRBV5-8
j_gene: TRBJ1-3
d_gene: TRBD1

CDR3nt: TGTGCCAGCAGCCTAGTCGGTACTGAGACCCAGTACTTC
CDR3aa: CASSLVGTETQYF
abundance: few
v_gene: TRBV7-3
j_gene: TRBJ2-5
d_gene: -

CDR3nt: TGTGCCACCAGCAGAGATATACAGCCTTCATACTCTGGGGCCAACGTCCTGACTTTC
CDR3aa: CATSRDIQPSYSGANVLTF
abundance: -
v_gene: TRBV15
j_gene: TRBJ2-6
d_gene: -